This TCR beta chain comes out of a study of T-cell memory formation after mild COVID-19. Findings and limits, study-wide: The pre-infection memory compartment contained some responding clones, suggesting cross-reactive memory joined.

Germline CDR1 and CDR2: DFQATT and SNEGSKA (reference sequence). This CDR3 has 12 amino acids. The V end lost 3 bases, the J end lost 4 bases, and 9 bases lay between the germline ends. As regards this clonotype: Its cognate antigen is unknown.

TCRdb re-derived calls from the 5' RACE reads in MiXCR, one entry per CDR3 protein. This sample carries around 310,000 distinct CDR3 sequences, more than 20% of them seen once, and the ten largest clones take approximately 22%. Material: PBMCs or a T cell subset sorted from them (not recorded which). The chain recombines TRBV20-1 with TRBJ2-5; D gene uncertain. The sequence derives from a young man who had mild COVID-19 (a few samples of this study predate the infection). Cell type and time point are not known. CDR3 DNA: TGCAGTGCTAGGAGCTCCCGAGAGACCCAGTACTTC. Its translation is CSARSSRETQYF.